This T cell receptor beta chain was identified during a study of T-cell reconstitution after alpha-beta-depleted transplantation in children. Germline V gene lookup returns CDR1 GTSNPN and CDR2 SVGIG (reference sequence). The CDR3 runs 14 residues. V shed 2 bases and J 9 bases; nucleotides not matched to a gene: 10. Unique molecular identifiers were incorporated during preparation of the TCRbeta library. TCRdb analysed the PCR reads with MiXCR anew, one entry per CDR3 protein. The sample lists 200,000 to 300,000 distinct CDR3 sequences, 20% to 30% occurring once. This rearrangement joins TRBV30 to TRBJ2-4; 7 nucleotides align to TRBD1. Material: PBMCs, mostly from graft donor cells, obtained 360 days after TCRalphabeta/CD19-depleted stem cell transplant. This TCR derives from a female patient under 10 years old who had a stem cell transplant for congenital amegakaryocytic thrombocytopenia, so the T cells may come from the graft donor. CDR3 sequence reads: CAWSLTGSVAIQYF. The CDR3 DNA sequence: TGTGCCTGGAGTCTGACAGGGAGTGTGGCCATTCAGTACTTC.